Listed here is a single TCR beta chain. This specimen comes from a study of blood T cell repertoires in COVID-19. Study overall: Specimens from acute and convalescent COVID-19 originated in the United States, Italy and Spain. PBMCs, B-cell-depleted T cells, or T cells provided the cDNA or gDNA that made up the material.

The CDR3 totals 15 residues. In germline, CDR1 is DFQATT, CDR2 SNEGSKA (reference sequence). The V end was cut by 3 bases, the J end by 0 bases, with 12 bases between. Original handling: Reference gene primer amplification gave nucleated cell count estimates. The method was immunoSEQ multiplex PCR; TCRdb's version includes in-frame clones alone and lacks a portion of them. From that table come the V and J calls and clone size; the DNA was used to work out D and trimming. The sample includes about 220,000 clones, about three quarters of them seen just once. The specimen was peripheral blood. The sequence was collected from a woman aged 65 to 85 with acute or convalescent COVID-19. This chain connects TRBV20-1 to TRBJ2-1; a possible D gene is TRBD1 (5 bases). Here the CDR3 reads CSASLGQPSYNEQFF. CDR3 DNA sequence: TGCAGTGCTAGTCTAGGACAACCCTCCTACAATGAGCAGTTCTTC.